This record looks at one T cell receptor (beta chain) sequence and its context. Antigen specificity is unknown. Alongside a J-beta primer mix, a sample-barcoded 5' primer served in a second PCR lasting about 7 to 12 cycles. MiXCR, applied by TCRdb to the 5' RACE reads, yields one record per CDR3 protein. The top ten clones hold 7% to 9.5% of a sample with about 1.5 million distinct CDR3 sequences, 42% of them seen once. The data originate from a study of blood T cells in healthy people across ages. Study-level points and caveats: What prevented conclusive comparison of naive and antigen-experienced cells was that PBMCs were unsorted.

The V gene's germline CDR1 is SEHNR and CDR2 FQNEAQ (reference sequence). The CDR3 loop spans 17 amino acids. V was trimmed by 5 bases and J by 0 bases, leaving 20 bases between them. The rearrangement uses TRBV7-9 and TRBJ2-7; possibly TRBD1 for D (6 bases). Material for sequencing was blood. The TCR comes from a woman aged 18-35 years in good health. CDR3 in DNA: TGTGCCAGCAGCACGACTCAGAAAACAGGGCGCTCCTACGAGCAGTACTTC. This sequence encodes CASSTTQKTGRSYEQYF.